Below are 25 T cell receptor beta chains sequenced from a single sample in a study of identical twins. TCRdb redid the calling of the 5' RACE reads with MiXCR, one entry per CDR3 protein. The sample yields 500,000 to 650,000 distinct CDR3 sequences, about 7% seen once. These data were also reused for a study on yellow fever vaccine responses in identical twins.

What was sequenced was PBMCs. These receptors were collected from a woman under 30 in good health.

The chain links TRBV7-2 to TRBJ2-7; D uncertain. Trimming took 1 base from V and 2 from J, leaving 9 bases between them. The CDR3 has 14 residues. Germline V gives CDR1 SGHTA, CDR2 FQGNSA. This CDR3 is CASSLVQPAYEQYF. The CDR3 bases are TGTGCCAGCAGCTTAGTACAGCCTGCCTACGAGCAGTACTTC. Using reference TRBV7-2 and TRBJ2-7 for the parts outside the CDR3, the full variable domain is GAGVSQSPSNKVTEKGKDVELRCDPISGHTALYWYRQSLGQGLEFLIYFQGNSAPDKSGLPSDRFSAERTGGSVSTLTIQRTQQEDSAVYLCASSLVQPAYEQYFGPGTRLTVT.

J is TRBJ2-5 and V is TRBV29-1; D not resolved. This CDR3 region has 12 residues. Germline loops: CDR1 SQVTM, CDR2 ANQGSEA. V was clipped by 7 bases and J by 4 bases, with 13 bases between them. CDR3 residues: CSAYNAPETQYF. The CDR3 DNA reads TGCAGCGCCTACAATGCCCCAGAGACCCAGTACTTC.

This chain links TRBV18 with TRBJ1-1; unclear D gene. CDR3 length: 15 amino acids. The germline gives CDR1 KGHSH, CDR2 LQKENI. The V gene lost 3 bases and the J gene lost 3 bases, with 14 bases spanning the gap. Here the CDR3 DNA reads TGTGCCAGCTCACCGGTCAGCCGTTTGGACACTGAAGCTTTCTTT. Its translation is CASSPVSRLDTEAFF.

This clonotype has a handful of counts. The chain uses TRBV11-2 and TRBJ2-3; TRBD2 matches at 10 bases. Trimming cost V 5 bases and J 2 bases; bases outside gene matches: 7. Germline CDR1 SGHAT, CDR2 FQNNGV. The CDR3 spans 16 residues. The CDR3 protein is CASSAGTSDNTDTQYF. The CDR3 nucleotides read TGTGCCAGCAGCGCCGGGACTAGCGACAACACAGATACGCAGTATTTT. Using reference TRBV11-2 and TRBJ2-3 for the parts outside the CDR3, the full variable domain is EAGVAQSPRYKIIEKRQSVAFWCNPISGHATLYWYQQILGQGPKLLIQFQNNGVVDDSQLPKDRFSAERLKGVDSTLKIQPAKLEDSAVYLCASSAGTSDNTDTQYFGPGTRLTVL.

This clonotype has more than one count but fewer than ten. The chain carries TRBV28 and TRBJ1-6, with 7 bases lining up with TRBD1. Losses at the gene ends were 5 bases for V and 12 bases for J; bases not matched to a gene: 10. The CDR3 is 14 amino acids. Germline V lookup: CDR1 MDHEN, CDR2 SYDVKM. CDR3 DNA sequence: TGTGCCAGCAGTCCACCCCGGGACAGCCGACCCCTCCACTTT. The encoded protein is CASSPPRDSRPLHF.

The J gene is TRBJ2-7, the V gene TRBV19; TRBD2 matches 9 bases. This CDR3 region has 12 residues. From germline, CDR1 is LNHDA and CDR2 SQIVND (reference sequence). V was pared by 4 bases and J by 6 bases, with 1 base of the junction left unmatched. CDR3 in amino acids: CASSTAGGEQYV. The CDR3 DNA reads as TGTGCCAGTAGTACAGCGGGGGGCGAGCAGTACGTC.

There are a few counts of this clonotype. The genes are TRBV7-2 and TRBJ2-5, with TRBD2 matching 10 bases. V shed 0 bases, J shed 5 bases, and the junction held 9 bases outside the gene matches. Germline CDR1 SGHTA, CDR2 FQGNSA. This CDR3 is 17 amino acids long. CDR3 sequence (DNA): TGTGCCAGCAGCTTAGCGGAAGGAGCGGGAGGGTGGGAGACCCAGTACTTC. Amino acids: CASSLAEGAGGWETQYF.

This clonotype came up a few times. The V call is TRBV29-1, the J call TRBJ2-6, with D possibly being TRBD1 (5 bases). Trimming took off 8 bases at V and 0 bases at J, with 11 bases between the two ends. Germline CDR1 is SQVTM and CDR2 is ANQGSEA. The CDR3 is 14 amino acids. The DNA for the CDR3 is TGCAGCATCCGACAGAACTCTGGGGCCAACGTCCTGACTTTC. It specifies CSIRQNSGANVLTF.

This sequence joins TRBV5-1 and TRBJ2-2; perhaps TRBD1 as D (5 bases). Trimming took 6 bases from V and 2 from J, leaving 17 bases between them. The CDR3 contains 16 residues. Germline CDR1 is SGHRS and CDR2 is YFSETQ. CDR3 bases: TGCGCCAGCACCGGTTTCCGGCAGGGAAACACCGGGGAGCTGTTTTTT. Amino acids: CASTGFRQGNTGELFF.

J is TRBJ2-1 and V is TRBV3-1, with TRBD2 matching 11 bases. This CDR3 is built from 16 residues. Germline CDR1 reads LGHDT; CDR2 reads YNNKEL (reference sequence). The V gene end was trimmed by 1 base and the J gene end by 8 bases; junction bases not matched to a gene: 7. The CDR3 DNA reads as TGTGCCAGCAGCCAAGGTGGAACTAGCGGGAGCGATGAGCAGTTCTTC. Amino acid sequence: CASSQGGTSGSDEQFF.

This chain connects TRBV11-1 to TRBJ2-2; 13 positions agree with TRBD2. CDR3 length: 19 amino acids. V dropped 5 bases and J dropped 1; count of bases not matched to a gene: 10. Germline V gives CDR1 SGHAT, CDR2 FQDESV (reference sequence). The CDR3 DNA sequence: TGTGCCAGCAGCCCCGTCGGACTAGCGGGGGAAATGAACACCGGGGAGCTGTTTTTT. Translation: CASSPVGLAGEMNTGELFF.

This clonotype turned up a few times. The chain carries TRBV7-9 and TRBJ1-1, with a weak D call TRBD1 (5 bases). Per the germline V gene, CDR1 is SEHNR and CDR2 is FQNEAQ (reference sequence). V lost 5 bases to trimming and J lost 9 bases, with 13 bases between them. The CDR3 runs 12 residues. CDR3 in amino acids: CASSASGDQAFF. CDR3 sequence (DNA): TGTGCCAGCAGCGCCTCCGGGGACCAAGCTTTCTTT. The full variable domain, in which reference TRBV7-9 and TRBJ1-1 provide the parts outside the CDR3, is DTGVSQNPRHKITKRGQNVTFRCDPISEHNRLYWYRQTLGQGPEFLTYFQNEAQLEKSRLLSDRFSAERPKGSFSTLEIQRTEQGDSAMYLCASSASGDQAFFGQGTRLTVV.

The V call is TRBV5-1, the J call TRBJ2-7; D might be TRBD2 (6 bases). CDR1 SGHRS and CDR2 YFSETQ come from the germline V gene. Trimming pared 5 bases from V and 3 bases from J, leaving 12 bases between. This CDR3 region has 13 residues. The CDR3 loop reads CASRSVADYEQYF. The CDR3 coding sequence is TGCGCCAGCAGGTCGGTAGCGGACTACGAGCAGTACTTC.

This clonotype appeared many times. The J gene is TRBJ2-1, the V gene TRBV15; 7 bases are shared with TRBD2. The CDR3 covers 16 residues. J lost 7 bases, V lost 5 bases, and 14 bases had no gene match. Looked up from germline, CDR1 is LNHNV and CDR2 is YYDKDF (reference sequence). Written as DNA, the CDR3 is TGTGCCACCAGCCCTATTGGGGGACTACCGCGGAATGAGCAGTTCTTC. This sequence encodes CATSPIGGLPRNEQFF.

This clonotype showed up just a few times. The rearrangement joins TRBV20-1 to TRBJ2-2, with TRBD2 identical over 8 bases. Germline CDR1 is DFQATT and CDR2 is SNEGSKA (reference sequence). Losses at the gene ends were 6 bases for V and 5 bases for J; bases not matched to a gene: 5. The CDR3 consists of 13 residues. CDR3 protein: CSAVAGLTGELFF. The DNA for the CDR3 is TGCAGTGCGGTAGCGGGGCTGACCGGGGAGCTGTTTTTT.

The V call is TRBV5-1, the J call TRBJ2-5; D gene uncertain. Trimming removed 4 bases at V and 1 base at J, with 11 bases between. This CDR3 contains 14 residues. Germline V gene sequence: CDR1 SGHRS, CDR2 YFSETQ. CDR3 DNA sequence: TGCGCCAGCAGCCGCCTAGGATCCCAAGAGACCCAGTACTTC. Translating gives CASSRLGSQETQYF.

The V and J genes are TRBV7-6 and TRBJ2-3, with D unresolved. The CDR3 has 14 residues. The V gene's germline CDR1 is SGHVS and CDR2 FNYEAQ. V was pared by 1 base and J by 6 bases, with 11 bases between. As DNA, the CDR3 is TGTGCCAGCAGCTTAGTCGGTCCTCGGGATACGCAGTATTTT. As protein: CASSLVGPRDTQYF. Using reference TRBV7-6 and TRBJ2-3 for the parts outside the CDR3, the full variable domain is GAGVSQSPRYKVTKRGQDVALRCDPISGHVSLYWYRQALGQGPEFLTYFNYEAQQDKSGLPNDRFSAERPEGSISTLTIQRTEQRDSAMYRCASSLVGPRDTQYFGPGTRLTVL.

This clonotype was found many times. The chain uses TRBV24-1 and TRBJ2-7; D might be TRBD2 (5 bases). The CDR3 runs to 12 residues. The V gene lost 4 bases and the J gene lost 7 bases, with 10 bases spanning the gap. Germline V CDR1 and CDR2: KGHDR, SFDVKD. The CDR3 here is CATSDPPGEQYF. Written as DNA, the CDR3 is TGTGCCACCAGTGACCCGCCGGGGGAGCAGTACTTC.

A few counts support this clonotype. J is TRBJ2-5 and V is TRBV12-3 or TRBV12-4, with 7 bases lining up with TRBD2. The CDR3 is 15 residues long. Trimming cost V 3 bases and J 5 bases; bases outside gene matches: 9. Written as DNA, the CDR3 is TGTGCCAGCAGTTTTAGCGGGTCCGGCCTGGAGACCCAGTACTTC. Amino acids: CASSFSGSGLETQYF.

This clonotype was seen a few times. The rearrangement uses TRBV4-1 and TRBJ2-1, with D maybe TRBD1 (5 bases). Germline V CDR1 and CDR2: MGHRA, YSYEKL. Trimming removed 4 bases from V and 0 bases from J, with 10 bases in between. CDR3 length equals 15 residues. The chain's CDR3 is CASSRARGSYNEQFF. CDR3 nucleotides: TGCGCCAGCAGCCGGGCTAGGGGCTCCTACAATGAGCAGTTCTTC.

The chain is built from TRBV5-1 and TRBJ2-7, with 7 bases matching TRBD1. Germline V gene lookup returns CDR1 SGHRS and CDR2 YFSETQ. The CDR3 sequence is 14 residues long. Unmatched junction bases numbered 7, after V lost 0 bases and J lost 7 bases. CDR3 nucleotides: TGCGCCAGCAGCTTGGAGGGGACAGAGCGTGAGCAGTACTTC. Its translation is CASSLEGTEREQYF. Using reference TRBV5-1 and TRBJ2-7 for the parts outside the CDR3, the full variable domain is KAGVTQTPRYLIKTRGQQVTLSCSPISGHRSVSWYQQTPGQGLQFLFEYFSETQRNKGNFPGRFSGRQFSNSRSEMNVSTLELGDSALYLCASSLEGTEREQYFGPGTRLTVT.

The chain couples TRBV24-1 to TRBJ2-5; no clear D. CDR1 is KGHDR, CDR2 SFDVKD, per germline. V was cut by 0 bases and J by 3 bases, with 7 bases left in between. This CDR3 has 14 amino acids. The chain's CDR3 is CATSDLREEETQYF. CDR3 nucleotides: TGTGCCACCAGTGATTTGAGAGAGGAAGAGACCCAGTACTTC.

This clonotype was seen a handful of times. This chain uses TRBV29-1 with TRBJ2-1, with TRBD2 identical over 14 bases. J gave up 9 bases and V 3 bases, and 7 bases lay outside the gene matches. Germline-derived CDR1 and CDR2 are SQVTM and ANQGSEA. The length of the CDR3 is 15 residues. CDR3 coding DNA: TGCAGCGTTGAGACTAGCGGGAGGGCCGGAGGTGAGCAGTTCTTC. Translating gives CSVETSGRAGGEQFF.

The chain has TRBV5-5 and TRBJ2-4; 9 positions agree with TRBD1. The ends lost 1 base at V and 8 bases at J; junction bases unmatched: 4. The CDR3 runs 14 residues. Germline V gene lookup returns CDR1 SGHKS and CDR2 YYEKEE (reference sequence). CDR3 region: CASSLKQGADIQYF. CDR3 nucleotides: TGTGCCAGCAGCTTGAAACAGGGGGCGGACATTCAGTACTTC.

This clonotype has a count of ten or more. The chain carries TRBV3-1 and TRBJ1-4; 7 bases map to TRBD1. The CDR3 spans 15 residues. CDR1 LGHDT and CDR2 YNNKEL come from the germline V gene (reference sequence). Trimming at V came to 0 bases and at J to 7 bases, leaving 5 bases not matched to a gene. The CDR3 sequence: CASSQDGRGFEKLFF. In DNA form, the CDR3 reads TGTGCCAGCAGCCAAGATGGCAGGGGGTTTGAAAAACTGTTTTTT.